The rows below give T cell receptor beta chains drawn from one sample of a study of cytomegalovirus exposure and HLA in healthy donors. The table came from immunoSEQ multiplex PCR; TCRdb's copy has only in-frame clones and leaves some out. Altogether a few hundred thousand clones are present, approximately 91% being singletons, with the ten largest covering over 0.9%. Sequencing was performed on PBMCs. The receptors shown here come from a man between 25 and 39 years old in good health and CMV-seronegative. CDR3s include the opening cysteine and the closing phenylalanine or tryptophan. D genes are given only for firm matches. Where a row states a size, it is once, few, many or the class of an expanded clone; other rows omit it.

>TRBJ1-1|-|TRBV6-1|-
CASSDPDIMNTEAFF
TGTGCCAGCAGTGACCCGGACATTATGAACACTGAAGCTTTCTTT
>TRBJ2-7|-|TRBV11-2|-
CASSLGGDRFYEQYF
TGTGCCAGCAGCTTAGGGGGGGACCGCTTCTACGAGCAGTACTTC
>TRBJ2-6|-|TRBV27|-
CASSFRASEVGANVLTF
TGTGCCAGCAGTTTTAGGGCTAGCGAGGTCGGGGCCAACGTCCTGACTTTC
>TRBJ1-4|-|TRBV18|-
CASSQGVGEKLFF
TGTGCCAGCTCACAGGGGGTTGGTGAAAAACTGTTTTTT
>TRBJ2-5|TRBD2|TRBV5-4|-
CASSLEASGGLQETQYF
TGTGCCAGCAGCTTGGAGGCTAGCGGGGGCCTTCAAGAGACCCAGTACTTC
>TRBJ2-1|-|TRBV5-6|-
CASSFEDSPYNEQFF
TGTGCCAGCAGCTTCGAGGACAGCCCATACAATGAGCAGTTCTTC
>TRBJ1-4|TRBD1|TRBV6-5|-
CASQSSDRGFEKLFF
TGTGCCAGTCAGTCCTCGGACAGGGGGTTTGAAAAACTGTTTTTT
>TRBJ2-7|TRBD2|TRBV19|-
CASSPRTSGGAYEQYF
TGTGCCAGTAGTCCCCGGACTAGCGGGGGGGCGTACGAGCAGTACTTC
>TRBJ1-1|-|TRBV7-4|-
CASSLVAGWTRPNTEAFF
TGTGCCAGCAGCTTAGTCGCGGGATGGACGAGACCGAACACTGAAGCTTTCTTT
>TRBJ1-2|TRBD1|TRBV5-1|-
CASSFQGVGGYTF
TGCGCCAGCAGCTTCCAGGGGGTGGGAGGCTACACCTTC
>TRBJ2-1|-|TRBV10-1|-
CASSESISGEQFF
TGCGCCAGCAGTGAGTCGATTTCCGGTGAGCAGTTCTTC
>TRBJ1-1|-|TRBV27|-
CASSLGTGKAFF
TGTGCCAGCAGTTTAGGCACAGGAAAAGCTTTCTTT
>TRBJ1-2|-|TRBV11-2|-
CASRRGGFHGYTF
TGTGCCAGCAGAAGGGGGGGATTCCATGGCTACACCTTC
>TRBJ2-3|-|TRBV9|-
CASSAMPILALGTDTQYF
TGTGCCAGCAGCGCGATGCCGATTCTAGCTCTGGGCACAGATACGCAGTATTTT
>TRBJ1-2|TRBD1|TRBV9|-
CASSVSTGGGYGYTF
TGTGCCAGCAGCGTTAGCACAGGGGGCGGCTATGGCTACACCTTC
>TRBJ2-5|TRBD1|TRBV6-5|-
CASSYSDRAQETQYF
TGTGCCAGCAGTTATTCGGACAGGGCCCAAGAGACCCAGTACTTC
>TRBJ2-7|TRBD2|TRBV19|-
CASSSPGGNEQYF
TGTGCCAGTAGTTCCCCGGGAGGTAACGAGCAGTACTTC
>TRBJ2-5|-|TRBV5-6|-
CASSLRIGVHFRETQYF
TGTGCCAGCAGCTTAAGAATCGGGGTACACTTTCGAGAGACCCAGTACTTC
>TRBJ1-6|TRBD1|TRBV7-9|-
CASSPGQGGSPLHF
TGTGCCAGCAGCCCGGGACAGGGTGGTTCACCCCTCCACTTT
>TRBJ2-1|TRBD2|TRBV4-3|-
CASSQESRRTGTSGGNEQFF
TGCGCCAGCAGCCAAGAGAGCCGAAGAACAGGGACTAGCGGGGGCAATGAGCAGTTCTTC
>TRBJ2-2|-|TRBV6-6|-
CASSLVGGGGELFF
TGTGCCAGCAGTTTAGTAGGGGGGGGCGGGGAGCTGTTTTTT
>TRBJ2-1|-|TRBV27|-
CASSLWESSYNEQFF
TGTGCCAGCAGTTTATGGGAGAGCTCCTACAATGAGCAGTTCTTC
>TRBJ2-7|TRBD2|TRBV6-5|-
CASTTSGNFQWEQYF
TGTGCCAGCACAACTAGCGGTAACTTCCAGTGGGAGCAGTACTTC
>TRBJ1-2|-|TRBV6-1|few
CASSQKQGMVYGYTF
TGTGCCAGCAGCCAAAAACAGGGTATGGTCTATGGCTACACCTTC
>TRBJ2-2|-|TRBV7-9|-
CASSFGGNTGELFF
TGTGCCAGCAGCTTCGGGGGTAACACCGGGGAGCTGTTTTTT
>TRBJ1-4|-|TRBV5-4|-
CASSLGPGRDEKLFF
TGTGCCAGCAGCTTGGGGCCTGGGAGGGATGAAAAACTGTTTTTT
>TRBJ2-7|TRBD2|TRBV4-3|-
CASSQDPSGGYEQYF
TGCGCCAGCAGCCAAGATCCTAGCGGGGGGTACGAGCAGTACTTC
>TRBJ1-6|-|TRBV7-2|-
CASSGTKPRDLNSPLHF
TGTGCCAGCAGCGGAACCAAACCCCGGGATCTAAATTCACCCCTCCACTTT
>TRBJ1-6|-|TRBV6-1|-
CASSLEAGIGSPLHF
TGTGCCAGCAGTCTCGAGGCAGGGATAGGATCACCCCTCCACTTT
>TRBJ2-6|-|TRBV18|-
CASSPQRGGAGANVLTF
TGTGCCAGCTCACCTCAAAGGGGGGGTGCTGGGGCCAACGTCCTGACTTTC
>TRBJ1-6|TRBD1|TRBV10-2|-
CASSTTGAPYNSPLHF
TGCGCCAGCAGTACGACAGGGGCCCCATATAATTCACCCCTCCACTTT
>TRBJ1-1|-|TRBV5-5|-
CASSLGQGITEAFF
TGTGCCAGCAGCTTGGGTCAGGGTATTACTGAAGCTTTCTTT
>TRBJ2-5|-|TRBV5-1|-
CASSLAFSVQETQYF
TGCGCCAGCAGCTTGGCCTTTTCTGTCCAAGAGACCCAGTACTTC
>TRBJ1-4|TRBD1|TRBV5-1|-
CASSLSISGTGNEKLFF
TGCGCCAGCAGCTTGTCAATCTCCGGGACAGGGAATGAAAAACTGTTTTTT
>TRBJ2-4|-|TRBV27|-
CASSLSRGSKNIQYF
TGTGCCAGCAGTTTATCGAGGGGGTCCAAAAACATTCAGTACTTC
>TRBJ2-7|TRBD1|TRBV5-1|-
CASSPRVGTVYEQYF
TGCGCCAGCAGCCCCCGCGTTGGGACAGTCTACGAGCAGTACTTC
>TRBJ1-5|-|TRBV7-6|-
CASSLVQGISQPQHF
TGTGCCAGCAGCTTAGTACAGGGAATCAGTCAGCCCCAGCATTTT
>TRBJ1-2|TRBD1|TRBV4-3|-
CASSPGQGNYGYTF
TGCGCCAGCAGCCCTGGACAGGGGAACTATGGCTACACCTTC
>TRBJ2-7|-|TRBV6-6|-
CASRKQGSNAEQYF
TGTGCCAGCAGAAAACAGGGCTCCAACGCCGAGCAGTACTTC
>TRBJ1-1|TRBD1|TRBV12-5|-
CASGLDTSGTANTEAFF
TGTGCTAGTGGTTTGGACACCTCCGGGACAGCGAACACTGAAGCTTTCTTT
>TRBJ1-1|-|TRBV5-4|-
CASSLAGGFFSRDTEAFF
TGTGCCAGCAGCTTGGCCGGAGGGTTTTTCTCTCGGGACACTGAAGCTTTCTTT
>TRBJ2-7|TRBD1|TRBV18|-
CASSPWGQGFDEQYF
TGTGCCAGCTCACCCTGGGGACAGGGGTTCGACGAGCAGTACTTC
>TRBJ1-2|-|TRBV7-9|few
CASSLPGVDYGYTF
TGTGCCAGCAGCTTACCGGGGGTTGACTATGGCTACACCTTC
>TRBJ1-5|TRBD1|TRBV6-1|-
CASKWTGGIDQPQHF
TGTGCCAGCAAGTGGACAGGGGGCATCGATCAGCCCCAGCATTTT
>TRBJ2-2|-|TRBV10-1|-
CASSTTTTGELFF
TGCGCCAGCAGTACAACTACGACCGGGGAGCTGTTTTTT
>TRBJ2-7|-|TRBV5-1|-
CASSWSGHYEQYF
TGCGCCAGCAGCTGGTCGGGACACTACGAGCAGTACTTC
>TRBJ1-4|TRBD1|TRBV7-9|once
CASSLGDSINEKLFF
TGTGCCAGCAGCTTAGGGGACAGTATTAATGAAAAACTGTTTTTT